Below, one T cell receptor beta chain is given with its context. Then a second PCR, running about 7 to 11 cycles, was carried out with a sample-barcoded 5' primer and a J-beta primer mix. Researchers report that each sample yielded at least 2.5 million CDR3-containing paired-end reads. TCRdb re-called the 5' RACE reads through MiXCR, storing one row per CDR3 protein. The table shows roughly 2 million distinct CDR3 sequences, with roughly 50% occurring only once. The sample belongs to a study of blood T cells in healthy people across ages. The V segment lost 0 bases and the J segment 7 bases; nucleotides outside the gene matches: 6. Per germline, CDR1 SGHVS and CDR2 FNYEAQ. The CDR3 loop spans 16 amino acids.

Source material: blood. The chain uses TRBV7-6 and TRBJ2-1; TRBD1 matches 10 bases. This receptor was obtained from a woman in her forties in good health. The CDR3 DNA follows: TGTGCCAGCAGCTTAGCTTCCGGGACAGGGGTTAATGAGCAGTTCTTC. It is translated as CASSLASGTGVNEQFF.